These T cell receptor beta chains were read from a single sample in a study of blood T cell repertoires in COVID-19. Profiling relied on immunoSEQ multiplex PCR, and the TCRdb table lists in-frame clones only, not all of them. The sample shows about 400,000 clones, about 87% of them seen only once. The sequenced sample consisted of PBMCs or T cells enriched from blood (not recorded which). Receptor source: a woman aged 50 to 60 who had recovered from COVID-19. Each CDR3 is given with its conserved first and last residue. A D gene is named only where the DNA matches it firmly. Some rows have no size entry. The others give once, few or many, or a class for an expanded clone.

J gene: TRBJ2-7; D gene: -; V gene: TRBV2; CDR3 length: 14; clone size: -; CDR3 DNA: TGTGCCAGCACGAGGGAACAGACATACTACGAGCAGTACTTC; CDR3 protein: CASTREQTYYEQYF
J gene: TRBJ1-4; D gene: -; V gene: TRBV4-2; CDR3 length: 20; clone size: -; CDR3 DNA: TGTGCCAGCAGCCATGGCGAACCTTGGACGGGGGTCGCAACTAATGAAAAACTGTTTTTT; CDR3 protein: CASSHGEPWTGVATNEKLFF
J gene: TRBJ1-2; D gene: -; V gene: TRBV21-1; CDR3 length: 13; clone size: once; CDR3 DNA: TGTGCCAGCAGCAAAAACCGGGGGAATGGCTACACCTTC; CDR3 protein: CASSKNRGNGYTF
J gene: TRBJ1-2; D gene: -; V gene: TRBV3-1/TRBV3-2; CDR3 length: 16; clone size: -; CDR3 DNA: TGTGCCAGCAGCCAAGTCTACAGGGAGTCGCAATATGGCTACACCTTC; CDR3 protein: CASSQVYRESQYGYTF
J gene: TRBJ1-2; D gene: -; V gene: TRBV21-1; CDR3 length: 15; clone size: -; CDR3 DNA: TGTGCCAGCAGCAGTTCGGGGGTAGCTAACTATGGCTACACCTTC; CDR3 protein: CASSSSGVANYGYTF
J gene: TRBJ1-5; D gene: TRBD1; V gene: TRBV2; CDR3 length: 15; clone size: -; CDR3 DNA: TGTGCCAGCAGTTACAGACAGGGGGCAGGTCAGCCCCAGCATTTT; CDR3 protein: CASSYRQGAGQPQHF
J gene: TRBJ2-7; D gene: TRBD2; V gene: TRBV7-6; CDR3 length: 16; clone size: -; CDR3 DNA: TGTGCCAGCAGCTTAGCACCAGGCCTAGCGGTAACCGAGCAGTACTTC; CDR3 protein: CASSLAPGLAVTEQYF
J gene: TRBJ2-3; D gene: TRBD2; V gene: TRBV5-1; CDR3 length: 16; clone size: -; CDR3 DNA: TGCGCCAGCAGCTGGACTAGCGGGGCCCGCACAGATACGCAGTATTTT; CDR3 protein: CASSWTSGARTDTQYF
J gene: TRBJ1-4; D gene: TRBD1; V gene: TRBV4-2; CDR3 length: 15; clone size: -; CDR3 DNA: TGTGCCAGCAGCCTTACACAGGGGGAAGGTGAAAAACTGTTTTTT; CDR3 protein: CASSLTQGEGEKLFF
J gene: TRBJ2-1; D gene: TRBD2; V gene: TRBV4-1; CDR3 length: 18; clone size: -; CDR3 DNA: TGCGCCAGCAGCCAGCGAGGACTAGCGGGGGGGCTTCGGGATGAGCAGTTCTTC; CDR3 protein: CASSQRGLAGGLRDEQFF